These T cell receptor beta chains were read from a single sample in a study of blood T cell repertoires in COVID-19. The table came from immunoSEQ multiplex PCR; TCRdb's copy has only in-frame clones and leaves some out. The sample has tens of thousands of clones, about 90% seen once. The sequencing sample was made of peripheral blood. The receptors stem from a man between 50 and 59 years old with active COVID-19. The conserved cysteine and the conserved F or W are not part of the CDR3 here. The D gene is left open where the match is weak.

length: 12; J: TRBJ1-5; V: TRBV9; D: NA; CDR3: ASSATGRNQPQH
length: 12; J: TRBJ1-1; V: TRBV6-6; D: NA; CDR3: ASNQGHRNTEAF
length: 11; J: TRBJ2-4; V: TRBV12-3/TRBV12-4; D: NA; CDR3: ASTRAAKNIQY
length: 13; J: TRBJ1-6; V: TRBV6-5; D: NA; CDR3: ASTKTVQGTSPLH
length: 12; J: TRBJ2-1; V: TRBV3-1/TRBV3-2; D: NA; CDR3: ASSLNRERDEQF
length: 11; J: TRBJ1-2; V: TRBV6-1; D: NA; CDR3: ASSEQQGYGYT
length: 14; J: TRBJ2-5; V: TRBV6-5; D: TRBD2; CDR3: ASSYSLAGPQETQY
length: 15; J: TRBJ2-3; V: TRBV7-9; D: TRBD2; CDR3: ASSGRTSGMIGDTQY
length: 13; J: TRBJ1-4; V: TRBV10-3; D: NA; CDR3: AISESAGINEKLF
length: 13; J: TRBJ2-6; V: TRBV10-3; D: NA; CDR3: AIRLADSGANVLT
length: 13; J: TRBJ2-7; V: TRBV6-2/TRBV6-3; D: TRBD1; CDR3: ASSYEGTGGYEQY
length: 10; J: TRBJ2-1; V: TRBV6-5; D: TRBD1; CDR3: ASSFPGTGQF
length: 15; J: TRBJ2-3; V: TRBV3-1/TRBV3-2; D: NA; CDR3: ASSQGIARMSTDTQY
length: 13; J: TRBJ2-7; V: TRBV2; D: TRBD1; CDR3: ASSPRDRGPHEQY
length: 15; J: TRBJ1-2; V: TRBV5-5; D: NA; CDR3: ASSDYANSRPNYGYT
length: 12; J: TRBJ2-5; V: TRBV18; D: NA; CDR3: ASSPTERPETQY
length: 13; J: TRBJ2-7; V: TRBV11-2; D: TRBD1; CDR3: ASSGYRGSRGEQY
length: 13; J: TRBJ2-3; V: TRBV11-3; D: TRBD1; CDR3: ASSLGQGSTDTQY
length: 12; J: TRBJ2-5; V: TRBV15; D: TRBD1; CDR3: ATSREDRGETQY
length: 12; J: TRBJ1-2; V: TRBV7-9; D: NA; CDR3: ASSTPGRTIGYT
length: 11; J: TRBJ2-7; V: TRBV6-5; D: NA; CDR3: ASRPGHGNRQY
length: 13; J: TRBJ1-3; V: TRBV28; D: NA; CDR3: ASRMTLNSGNTIY
length: 13; J: TRBJ2-3; V: TRBV18; D: NA; CDR3: ASSPSRGSTDTQY
length: 11; J: TRBJ2-3; V: TRBV19; D: NA; CDR3: TSSIGEGETQY
length: 13; J: TRBJ1-1; V: TRBV7-6; D: NA; CDR3: ASSPRRTVNTEAF
length: 11; J: TRBJ1-1; V: TRBV6-5; D: NA; CDR3: ASSTGFGTEAF
length: 13; J: TRBJ1-1; V: TRBV9; D: NA; CDR3: ASSVAAGLNTEAF
length: 13; J: TRBJ2-2; V: TRBV6-4; D: NA; CDR3: ASSPDGLVAGELF
length: 13; J: TRBJ1-5; V: TRBV7-2; D: NA; CDR3: ASSPGQFTNQPQH
length: 12; J: TRBJ1-5; V: TRBV18; D: TRBD1; CDR3: ASSHGQGTQPQH
length: 12; J: TRBJ2-3; V: TRBV11-2; D: TRBD1; CDR3: ASSDRGRTDTQY
length: 14; J: TRBJ2-7; V: TRBV7-2; D: TRBD2; CDR3: ASSLSPSGGGYEQY
length: 14; J: TRBJ2-1; V: TRBV7-2; D: NA; CDR3: ASSLGGVGFSNEQF
length: 10; J: TRBJ2-1; V: TRBV12-3/TRBV12-4; D: TRBD1; CDR3: ASSRQGNEQF
length: 13; J: TRBJ2-1; V: TRBV7-6; D: TRBD2; CDR3: ASSPSSGGYNEQF
length: 11; J: TRBJ1-6; V: TRBV19; D: TRBD1; CDR3: ASLGQGDSPLH
length: 13; J: TRBJ2-1; V: TRBV15; D: TRBD2; CDR3: ATSRDTGGPNEQF
length: 15; J: TRBJ2-1; V: TRBV23-1; D: NA; CDR3: ASSQGPGVFTYNEQF
length: 11; J: TRBJ2-5; V: TRBV19; D: TRBD1; CDR3: ASSKGQQETQY
length: 13; J: TRBJ1-6; V: TRBV19; D: TRBD1; CDR3: ASRGQSSYNSPLH
length: 14; J: TRBJ2-7; V: TRBV18; D: NA; CDR3: ASSPPDGQLDYEQY
length: 13; J: TRBJ2-7; V: TRBV7-2; D: TRBD2; CDR3: ASSSGLQLPYEQY
length: 12; J: TRBJ2-1; V: TRBV20-1; D: NA; CDR3: SATDGSSYNEQF
length: 13; J: TRBJ2-5; V: TRBV3-1/TRBV3-2; D: NA; CDR3: ASSQAGTGQETQY
length: 11; J: TRBJ1-1; V: TRBV3-1/TRBV3-2; D: TRBD1; CDR3: ASTLGGRTEAF
length: 14; J: TRBJ1-5; V: TRBV15; D: NA; CDR3: ATSRDLSQRDQPQH
length: 13; J: TRBJ2-1; V: TRBV18; D: NA; CDR3: ASSPQRGPGNEQF
length: 11; J: TRBJ2-5; V: TRBV7-3; D: NA; CDR3: ASSFDRLETQY
length: 13; J: TRBJ1-2; V: TRBV5-1; D: TRBD1; CDR3: ASSASGTGVDGYT
length: 15; J: TRBJ2-1; V: TRBV9; D: TRBD2; CDR3: ASSVGGLAGSYNEQF
length: 14; J: TRBJ1-1; V: TRBV4-3; D: NA; CDR3: ASSQGGYRGDTEAF
length: 13; J: TRBJ2-3; V: TRBV15; D: TRBD1; CDR3: ATSRGTGHTDTQY
length: 13; J: TRBJ2-3; V: TRBV29-1; D: NA; CDR3: SVGRGQSGPRTQY